Listed below are T cell receptor beta chains from one sample, sequenced in a study of cytomegalovirus exposure and HLA in healthy donors. Assay: immunoSEQ multiplex PCR; the TCRdb copy retains only in-frame clones and omits some. The repertoire holds some 96,000 clones, with about 72% as singletons. The sample comprised PBMCs. These receptors came from an older woman in good health and CMV-seropositive. Both conserved end residues are part of each CDR3. Expanded clones get a size class; other rows say once, few or many, or leave the size out.

clone_size	v_call	cdr3_length	j_call	cdr3_aa
.	TRBV6-5	15	TRBJ2-7	CASRPLAGVPYEQYF
.	TRBV28	15	TRBJ2-7	CASKGAGGPGYEQYF
few	TRBV6-6	14	TRBJ1-1	CASNDRGPGTEAFF
.	TRBV28	11	TRBJ1-2	CASGTDYGYTF
.	TRBV9	18	TRBJ1-6	CASSETAGTFVRDSPLHF
.	TRBV25-1	15	TRBJ1-1	CASSDYLGSPGLTFF
once	TRBV11-2	15	TRBJ2-1	CASSLEWEPYNEQFF
.	TRBV5-4	13	TRBJ2-7	CASRTSGSYEQYF
.	TRBV7-9	12	TRBJ1-5	CASSQIDQPQHF
.	TRBV9	13	TRBJ2-6	CASSLREANVLTF
.	TRBV30	13	TRBJ1-4	CAWRELDTEKLFF
few	TRBV19	13	TRBJ1-1	CASSITVNTEAFF
.	TRBV5-8	15	TRBJ1-4	CASSGRTGGIEKLFF
.	TRBV25-1	14	TRBJ1-6	CASSPGGYNSPLHF
.	TRBV19	15	TRBJ1-2	CASTLLSQGLHGYTF
.	TRBV10-3	15	TRBJ2-3	CAISGSGISTDTQYF
.	TRBV2	14	TRBJ2-7	CASSEIVQSYEQYF
.	TRBV4-1	15	TRBJ2-7	CASSQPGQIFYEQYF
.	TRBV6-6	14	TRBJ2-2	CASSEGVITGELFF
.	TRBV7-3	15	TRBJ2-5	CASSLSTGQGETQYF
.	TRBV4-1	15	TRBJ1-2	CASSPNRGGIDGYTF
.	TRBV5-1	15	TRBJ1-2	CASSLEGVRPYGYTF
few	TRBV10-3	13	TRBJ2-7	CAIGTSSLYEQYF
.	TRBV10-1	14	TRBJ2-3	CASSESRGQDTQYF
.	TRBV10-3	13	TRBJ2-7	CAINKREMDEQYF
.	TRBV14	15	TRBJ1-3	CASSPDSGSGNTIYF
.	TRBV10-3	15	TRBJ2-1	CAISEQREGLGEQFF
once	TRBV7-2	14	.	CASSWTSGPYEQYF
.	TRBV18	16	TRBJ1-3	CASSPRRGLEGNTIYF
.	TRBV10-2	14	TRBJ1-5	CASTDSSSNQPQHF
.	TRBV5-6	17	TRBJ2-2	CASSSLGGRAPTGELFF
.	TRBV12-5	15	TRBJ2-1	CASGLLTGAGNEQFF
.	TRBV7-9	15	TRBJ1-3	CASSLDGGSGNTIYF
few	TRBV25-1	17	TRBJ1-1	CASSDSQGQSMNTEAFF
once	TRBV6-5	14	.	CASTETGSSYEQYF
.	TRBV5-8	12	TRBJ2-7	CASSLGVDEQYF
many	TRBV5-6	16	TRBJ2-7	CASSLFASGITSEQYF
.	TRBV7-9	13	TRBJ2-7	CASSPDSSYEQYF
.	TRBV28	14	.	CASTVYGLSYEQYF
.	TRBV15	15	TRBJ1-3	CATSPDRGSGNTIYF
.	TRBV5-1	14	TRBJ2-7	CASGLGGSVYEQYF
many	TRBV4-2	13	TRBJ1-4	CASSQTVNEKLFF
.	TRBV7-9	18	TRBJ2-1	CASSLPARLAGSYNEQFF
few	TRBV6-5	14	TRBJ2-2	CASRREGNTGELFF
.	TRBV19	14	TRBJ1-2	CASSIAQGFYGYTF
.	TRBV14	11	TRBJ1-3	CASSQAYTIYF
once	TRBV29-1	13	TRBJ1-1	CSVEQGQGTEAFF
.	TRBV5-1	13	TRBJ2-7	CASADRTSYEQYF
.	TRBV29-1	14	TRBJ2-5	CSVEVRDRRETQYF
once	TRBV27	11	.	CASSPLGEQYF
.	TRBV7-9	14	.	CASSPTGFSYEQYF
once	TRBV7-3	19	TRBJ2-2	CASSGGLAGGPGNTGELFF
.	TRBV21-1	14	TRBJ2-7	CATPSLAVSYEQYF
.	TRBV7-2	16	TRBJ1-2	CASSPSRTGLNYGYTF
.	TRBV19	14	TRBJ2-7	CASSPRTGSEEQYF
few	TRBV7-3	15	TRBJ2-3	CASSLYGQDEDTQYF